This T cell receptor (beta chain) derives from a study of blood T cell repertoires in COVID-19. For the study at large: The United States, Italy and Spain supplied acute and convalescent COVID-19 samples. PBMCs, B-cell-depleted T cells, or T cells were the source of the cDNA or gDNA that made up the material.

This CDR3 is built from 12 residues. Deletions cut 3 bases from V and 12 bases from J, with 12 bases between. As processed by the authors: Using reference gene primer amplification, nucleated cell counts were estimated. Method: immunoSEQ multiplex PCR; TCRdb's copy keeps in-frame clones and lacks some. The V and J calls and clone size were taken over from that table, and D and trimming were inferred from the DNA. Counted here are fewer than 350,000 clones, roughly nine tenths occurring once; the ten biggest clones make up about 12%. The chain joins TRBV12-3 or TRBV12-4 to TRBJ2-1, with D possibly being TRBD1 (6 bases). Sequencing input: peripheral blood. The receptor comes from a woman under 40 with COVID-19, enrolled during active disease. As DNA, the CDR3 is TGTGCCAGCAGTTTCACCGACAGGAGGCAGTTCTTC. Protein sequence: CASSFTDRRQFF.